This T cell receptor (beta chain) emerged from a study of blood T cell repertoires in COVID-19. Using immunoSEQ multiplex PCR, the repertoire was profiled, and TCRdb retains in-frame clones only, with some absent. Of 150,000 to 200,000 clones detected, 85% to 90% appear once; the ten largest clones hold around 6%. Per the germline V gene, CDR1 is MNHEY and CDR2 is SMNVEV (reference sequence). Trimming pared 0 bases from V and 0 bases from J, leaving 6 bases between. The CDR3 is made up of 15 amino acids. V gene TRBV27 combines with J gene TRBJ1-5; D unresolved. The sequenced material came from peripheral blood. The sequence was obtained from a man between 40 and 49 years old with active or convalescent COVID-19. The CDR3 protein is CASSLSGDSNQPQHF. CDR3 DNA: TGTGCCAGCAGTTTATCCGGGGATAGCAATCAGCCCCAGCATTTT.